This entry is about one T cell receptor (beta chain). This record comes from a study of blood T cell repertoires in COVID-19. Libraries were prepared by immunoSEQ multiplex PCR; TCRdb keeps only in-frame clonotypes and omits some of them. Of roughly 340,000 clones listed, roughly nine tenths are singletons. CDR1 and CDR2 from the germline V gene are SGHRS and YFSETQ. The CDR3 has 12 amino acids. Trimming at V came to 0 bases and at J to 9 bases, leaving 0 bases not matched to a gene. The age range of participants was about 18 to 95 years, with residence in about two dozen US areas. Membership in each cohort depended on participant-reported clinical history.

The chain combines TRBV5-1 with TRBJ2-1; 7 nucleotides agree with TRBD1. The sequenced sample was PBMCs or T cells enriched from blood (not recorded which). This sequence originates from a man aged 18 to 35 who had recovered from COVID-19. In nucleotides, the CDR3 is TGCGCCAGCAGCTTGGAGGGGGCTGAGCAGTTCTTC. It is translated as CASSLEGAEQFF.